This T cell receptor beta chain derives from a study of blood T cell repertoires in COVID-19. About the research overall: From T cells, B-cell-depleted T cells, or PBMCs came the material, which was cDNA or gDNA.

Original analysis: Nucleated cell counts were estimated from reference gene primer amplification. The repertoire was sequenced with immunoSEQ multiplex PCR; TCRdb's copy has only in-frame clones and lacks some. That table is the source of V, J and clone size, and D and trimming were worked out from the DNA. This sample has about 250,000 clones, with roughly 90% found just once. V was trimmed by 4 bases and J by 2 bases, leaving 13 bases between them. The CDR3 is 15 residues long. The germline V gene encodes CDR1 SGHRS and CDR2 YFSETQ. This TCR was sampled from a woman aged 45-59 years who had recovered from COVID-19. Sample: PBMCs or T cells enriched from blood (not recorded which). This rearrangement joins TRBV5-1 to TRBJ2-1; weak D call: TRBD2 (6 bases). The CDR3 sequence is CASSPISGAYNEQFF. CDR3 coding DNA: TGCGCCAGCAGCCCGATATCGGGGGCCTACAATGAGCAGTTCTTC. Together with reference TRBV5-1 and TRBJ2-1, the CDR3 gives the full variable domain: KAGVTQTPRYLIKTRGQQVTLSCSPISGHRSVSWYQQTPGQGLQFLFEYFSETQRNKGNFPGRFSGRQFSNSRSEMNVSTLELGDSALYLCASSPISGAYNEQFFGPGTRLTVL.